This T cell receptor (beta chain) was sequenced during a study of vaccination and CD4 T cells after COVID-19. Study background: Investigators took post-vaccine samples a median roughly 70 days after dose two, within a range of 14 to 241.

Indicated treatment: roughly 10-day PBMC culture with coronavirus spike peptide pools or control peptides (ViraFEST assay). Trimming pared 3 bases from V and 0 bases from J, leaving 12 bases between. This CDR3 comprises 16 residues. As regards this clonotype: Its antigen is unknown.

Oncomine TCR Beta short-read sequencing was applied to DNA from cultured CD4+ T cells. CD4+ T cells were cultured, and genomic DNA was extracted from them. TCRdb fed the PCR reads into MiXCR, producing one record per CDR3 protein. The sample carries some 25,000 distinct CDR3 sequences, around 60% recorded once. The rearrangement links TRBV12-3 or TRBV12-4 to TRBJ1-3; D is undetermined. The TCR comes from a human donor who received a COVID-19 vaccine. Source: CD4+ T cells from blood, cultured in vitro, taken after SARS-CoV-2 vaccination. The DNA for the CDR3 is TGTGCCAGCAGTTTGGTCGCCAGGTCCTCTGGAAACACCATATATTTT. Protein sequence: CASSLVARSSGNTIYF.